The sequence of this T cell receptor beta chain was determined in a study of blood T cells in healthy people across ages. Findings of the study overall: A strong correlation between TCR beta diversity and naive T cell percentage was seen.

To note about this clonotype: Its cognate antigen is unknown.

The CDR3 runs to 16 residues. The germline V gene has CDR1 SGHRS and CDR2 YFSETQ. Trimming removed 2 bases at V and 6 bases at J, with 15 bases between. Sample-barcoded 5' priming and a J-beta primer mix drove a second PCR of about 6 to 12 cycles. Each CDR3 protein is one row after TCRdb ran MiXCR on the 5' RACE reads. The sample yields hundreds of thousands of distinct CDR3 sequences, around two thirds seen once. The source of this sequence is a man aged 25 to 40 in good health. Sequences were obtained from blood. This chain links TRBV5-1 with TRBJ1-6; D uncertain. The CDR3 here is CASSFRGREPNSPLHF. The CDR3 coding sequence is TGCGCCAGCAGCTTCAGAGGGAGAGAGCCTAATTCACCCCTCCACTTT.